The present T cell receptor (beta chain) was sequenced within a study of blood T cell repertoires in COVID-19 (dated by TCRdb to 2018 to 2020). Turning to the overall study: Collaborator samples came from the United States, Italy and Spain and covered acute and convalescent phases of COVID-19. The prospective study material was composed of cDNA or gDNA derived from T cells, B-cell-depleted T cells, or PBMCs. A freely available public database, intended as a resource for researchers studying the immune response to SARS-CoV-2, is where the repertoires were released. The samples were drawn from the first 160 participants of the ongoing ImmuneRACE study and from 950 to 1,500 subjects provided by 6 global collaborators. Where available, HLA class I and class II types were obtained from metadata supplied by the sample provider rather than from assay-based typing. The dataset comprised deeply sampled blood TCRbeta repertoires from subjects exposed to, actively infected with, or recovered from COVID-19. A de-identified subject ID, COVID-19 status, age in years and sex were almost always included in the sample metadata. Points the paper makes about the study in general: The quantity of clinical and demographic metadata differed by source and by participant and was supplied without curation.

TCRbeta CDR3 regions were amplified from genomic DNA using the immunoSEQ Assay, a bias-controlled multiplex PCR. The paper's data handling went like this. Nucleated cell counts per sample were estimated from amplification of reference gene primers within the assay. Sequence reads were collapsed and filtered to measure the absolute abundance of every unique TCRbeta CDR3 rearrangement. Productive Simpson clonality was computed per sample as the square root of Simpson's diversity index over productive rearrangements. In TCRdb, the immuneACCESS table is reduced to in-frame sequences with V and J assigned. These tables do not hold every clone; where another copy was compared, an unresolved V gene accounts for under half, and the others remain unexplained. V and J calls and clone size are copied from that table; D and trimming were computed from the DNA. A total of a few hundred thousand clones appear in this sample, 88% of them only once. The ten top clones hold about 10% of the sample.

At the junction V is shortened by 8 bases and J by 0 bases, with 17 bases in between. The CDR1 and CDR2 encoded by the germline V gene (reference sequence) are LNHDA and SQIVND. Its CDR3 holds 16 amino acids, cysteine through phenylalanine. Only the CDR3 DNA is retained, 48 bases long and in frame from the first base. One collaborating source in Seattle enrolled patients while the patients were actively infected and followed the patients over time throughout the course of disease. The collaborating institutions used their own protocols to collect whole blood in K2EDTA tubes. For TCRbeta analysis, collaborator samples were shipped as frozen whole blood, as isolated PBMCs, or as DNA extracted from either sample type. For this clone: The target of this receptor is not known. No per-base quality is available; no much larger clone lies one base away.

The sequence derives from a woman between 65 and 79 years old with COVID-19, enrolled during active disease. The sequencing input was peripheral blood. The rearranged chain carries TRBV19 and TRBJ1-5; the D gene lacks a confident call. The base sequence is TGTGCCAGTGTCCGGGAGTGGCCGAATAGCAATCAGCCCCAGCATTTT. Its protein is CASVREWPNSNQPQHF.